This record looks at one T cell receptor (beta chain) sequence and its context. Trimming took 4 bases from V and 10 from J, leaving 15 bases between them. Germline CDR1 SGDLS, CDR2 YYNGEE. This CDR3 spans 14 amino acids. These data are taken from a study of T cell changes during pregnancy in multiple sclerosis. Profiling relied on immunoSEQ multiplex PCR, and the TCRdb table lists in-frame clones only, not all of them. The sample consists of tens of thousands of clones, around 90% of them appearing once. Specimen: peripheral blood, collected in the third trimester of pregnancy. The rearrangement links TRBV9 to TRBJ1-6; perhaps TRBD1 as D (6 bases). This clonotype was sampled from a female donor with multiple sclerosis, enrolled in a pregnancy study. CDR3 sequence reads: CASSPQGYRSPLHF. The DNA of the CDR3 is TGTGCCAGCAGCCCACAGGGTTATCGATCACCCCTCCACTTT.